This T cell receptor beta chain was identified in a study of T cell repertoires in cytomegalovirus infection. Study overall: It was the public TCR beta signatures that indicated both CMV infection and matching HLA type.

The CDR3 is 15 residues long. Germline loops: CDR1 LGHDT, CDR2 YNNKEL (reference sequence). Deletions cut 4 bases from V and 8 bases from J, with 15 bases between. MiXCR, run by TCRdb on the reads, gives a single entry per CDR3 protein. Of around 310,000 distinct CDR3 sequences listed, almost 30% are singletons. Worth noting for this clonotype: The antigen is undetermined.

The rearrangement joins TRBV3-1 to TRBJ1-6, with D uncertain. The material was cultured PBMCs, obtained from culture after CMV antigen stimulation. This TCR was recovered from a human donor in good health (CMV status not recorded). Some clones in this sample may be carry-over from other donors' samples. In DNA, the CDR3 is TGTGCCAGCAGCCCCGGTGGGCAGAAGGATTCACCCCTCCACTTT. Translating gives CASSPGGQKDSPLHF.